The table lists the clone carrying this T cell receptor beta chain with many counts. Losses at the gene ends were 6 bases for V and 5 bases for J; bases not matched to a gene: 6. Per germline, CDR1 ENHRY and CDR2 SYGVKD. The CDR3 contains 13 residues. This specimen comes from a study of early T cells in non-severe SARS-CoV-2 infection. The overall study: Bulk RNA isolated from unsorted whole blood underwent sequencing; chains were not paired.

cDNA molecules, individually, were tagged with unique molecular identifiers. One entry per CDR3 protein, called by TCRdb with MiXCR from the 5' RACE reads. The data hold more than 50,000 distinct CDR3 sequences, with 10% to 15% observed a single time. This receptor was taken from an adult who was a healthcare worker with PCR-confirmed SARS-CoV-2 infection or an uninfected control (not recorded which). The starting material was whole blood, obtained at baseline. The chain joins TRBV10-3 to TRBJ1-1; 7 bases agree with TRBD1. This chain's CDR3 is CAIRITGETEAFF. In DNA, the CDR3 is TGTGCCATCAGGATAACAGGGGAAACTGAAGCTTTCTTT.